Following are 12 T cell receptor beta chains from one sample sequenced in a study of vaccination and CD4 T cells after COVID-19. Time point reported: late sampling 161 to 241 days after vaccination in three convalescent patients. A single record per CDR3 protein comes from TCRdb applying MiXCR to the PCR reads. The sample contains around 30,000 distinct CDR3 sequences, 50% of which appear only once. Source: CD4+ T cells from blood, taken about 7 months after SARS-CoV-2 vaccination. Source of these receptors: a human donor who had recovered from COVID-19.

This clonotype was counted a single time. This chain connects TRBV2 to TRBJ1-5; no clear D. CDR1 and CDR2 from the germline V gene are SNHLY and FYNNEI. This CDR3 has 12 amino acids. Trimming removed 7 bases from V and 9 bases from J, with 13 bases in between. The CDR3 here is CASMRTSGPQHF. Here the CDR3 DNA reads TGTGCCAGCATGCGGACCTCCGGGCCCCAGCATTTT.

V gene TRBV15 combines with J gene TRBJ1-2; D is undetermined. This CDR3 has 14 amino acids. Germline loops: CDR1 LNHNV, CDR2 YYDKDF (reference sequence). Trimming took 8 bases from V and 3 from J, leaving 16 bases between them. CDR3 loop: CATRNIGNYYGYTF. The CDR3 DNA sequence: TGTGCCACCCGCAATATCGGGAACTACTATGGCTACACCTTC. The whole variable domain, filled in from reference TRBV15 and TRBJ1-2, reads DAMVIQNPRYQVTQFGKPVTLSCSQTLNHNVMYWYQQKSSQAPKLLFHYYDKDFNNEADTPDNFQSRRPNTSFCFLDIRSPGLGDTAMYLCATRNIGNYYGYTFGSGTRLTVV.

CDR3 in amino acids: CASSASSGSTDTQYF. As DNA, the CDR3 is TGTGCCAGCAGTGCCTCTAGCGGGAGCACAGATACGCAGTATTTT. This rearrangement joins TRBV6-4 to TRBJ2-3; 8 nucleotides agree with TRBD2. The CDR3 consists of 15 residues. With V trimmed by 4 bases and J by 0 bases, 3 bases remained unmatched. Germline loops: CDR1 MRHNA, CDR2 SNTAGT.

This clonotype occurred a few times. The gene calls are TRBV20-1 and TRBJ2-3, with 9 nucleotides matching TRBD2. The V segment lost 3 bases and the J segment 2 bases; nucleotides outside the gene matches: 9. This CDR3 spans 16 amino acids. Looked up from germline, CDR1 is DFQATT and CDR2 is SNEGSKA (reference sequence). The CDR3: CSASHGAGGYTDTQYF. The CDR3 DNA is TGCAGTGCTAGCCACGGGGCGGGAGGGTACACAGATACGCAGTATTTT.

The chain recombines TRBV7-9 with TRBJ2-7, with TRBD2 as a possible D gene (6 bases). Deletions cut 5 bases from V and 2 bases from J, with 13 bases between. Germline values: CDR1 SEHNR, CDR2 FQNEAQ (reference sequence). This CDR3 spans 14 amino acids. DNA of the CDR3: TGTGCCAGCAGCGGGACTCACACCACCTACGAGCAGTACTTC. It encodes CASSGTHTTYEQYF. The full variable domain, completed using reference TRBV7-9 and TRBJ2-7, is DTGVSQNPRHKITKRGQNVTFRCDPISEHNRLYWYRQTLGQGPEFLTYFQNEAQLEKSRLLSDRFSAERPKGSFSTLEIQRTEQGDSAMYLCASSGTHTTYEQYFGPGTRLTVT.

The rearrangement links TRBV7-2 to TRBJ2-3, with TRBD2 identical over 9 bases. CDR1 SGHTA and CDR2 FQGNSA come from the germline V gene. J gave up 4 bases and V 3 bases, and 5 bases lay outside the gene matches. The CDR3 totals 15 residues. The CDR3 loop is CASSFSGSGADTQYF. Written as DNA, the CDR3 is TGTGCCAGCAGCTTTAGCGGGAGCGGAGCAGATACGCAGTATTTT.

J is TRBJ2-7 and V is TRBV7-2, with D maybe TRBD2 (6 bases). The germline V gene has CDR1 SGHTA and CDR2 FQGNSA. V was trimmed by 6 bases and J by 4 bases, leaving 19 bases between them. The CDR3 is made up of 15 amino acids. The CDR3 loop reads CASSRKGHSGYEQYF. DNA of the CDR3: TGTGCCAGCAGTCGCAAGGGGCACAGCGGGTACGAGCAGTACTTC.

The chain recombines TRBV28 with TRBJ2-5; D not certain. This CDR3 spans 14 amino acids. Germline values: CDR1 MDHEN, CDR2 SYDVKM. The V gene lost 3 bases and the J gene lost 5 bases, with 13 bases spanning the gap. CDR3 sequence reads: CASSFQPTPETQYF. The CDR3, as DNA: TGTGCCAGCAGTTTTCAACCGACCCCCGAGACCCAGTACTTC.

This sequence joins TRBV12-3 or TRBV12-4 and TRBJ2-7; TRBD2 agrees at 7 bases. The CDR3 is 15 amino acids. Trimming at V came to 6 bases and at J to 3 bases, leaving 11 bases not matched to a gene. CDR3 in amino acids: CASSHGGASGYEQYF. The DNA for the CDR3 is TGTGCCAGCAGCCACGGAGGGGCTAGCGGCTACGAGCAGTACTTC.

The chain recombines TRBV6-5 with TRBJ1-5; TRBD1 matches 7 bases. The V segment lost 2 bases and the J segment 5 bases; nucleotides outside the gene matches: 6. This CDR3 comprises 15 residues. The germline CDR1 and CDR2 sequences are MNHEY and SVGAGI. The CDR3 protein is CASSYEGAGDQPQHF. In nucleotides, the CDR3 is TGTGCCAGCAGTTACGAGGGGGCCGGGGATCAGCCCCAGCATTTT.

The V call is TRBV20-1, the J call TRBJ2-1; 9 positions agree with TRBD2. CDR3 length equals 16 residues. Germline assignment: CDR1 DFQATT and CDR2 SNEGSKA (reference sequence). J gave up 6 bases and V 3 bases, and 12 bases lay outside the gene matches. DNA for the CDR3: TGCAGTGCTAGTAACGGGGCGGGAGGGCTTGGCAATGAGCAGTTCTTC. It encodes CSASNGAGGLGNEQFF.

This clonotype was detected only once. The chain recombines TRBV6-4 with TRBJ2-2, with a possible D match to TRBD1 (5 bases). Deletions cut 4 bases from V and 2 bases from J, with 5 bases between. The CDR3 loop spans 13 amino acids. CDR1 is MRHNA and CDR2 is SNTAGT in the germline V gene. CDR3 in DNA: TGTGCCAGCAGTGGGACAAACACCGGGGAGCTGTTTTTT. This translates into CASSGTNTGELFF.